Following are 17 T cell receptor beta chains from one sample sequenced in a study of T cells in Graves' hyperthyroidism and ophthalmopathy. TCR beta CDR3 regions were amplified from RNA transcripts. The HTBI set primed first-round TCR CDR3 RT-PCR. TCRdb re-analysed the multiplex PCR reads in MiXCR, keeping a single row per CDR3 protein. The data hold some 770,000 distinct CDR3 sequences, with 16% observed a single time. The sample taken for sequencing was blood. The receptor set was obtained from a man between 18 and 35 years old with Graves' hyperthyroidism.

This clonotype was detected many times. CDR3 DNA sequence: TGTGCCAGCAGCCTGCTTAAGTGGTCTAGTTTCACGGAGACCCAGTACTTC. It is translated as CASSLLKWSSFTETQYF. The J gene is TRBJ2-5, the V gene TRBV11-2, with D uncertain. Per the germline V gene, CDR1 is SGHAT and CDR2 is FQNNGV. Trimming removed 5 bases from V and 5 bases from J, with 24 bases in between. The CDR3 covers 17 residues.

The V gene is TRBV3-1, the J gene TRBJ2-2, with 7 bases matching TRBD2. V dropped 0 bases and J dropped 5; count of bases not matched to a gene: 6. The CDR3 runs to 16 residues. CDR1 and CDR2 from the germline V gene are LGHDT and YNNKEL (reference sequence). The CDR3 region is CASSQDPGRVTGELFF. The CDR3 DNA follows: TGTGCCAGCAGCCAAGATCCGGGGAGGGTAACCGGGGAGCTGTTTTTT. Full variable domain (outside the CDR3, taken from reference TRBV3-1 and TRBJ2-2): DTAVSQTPKYLVTQMGNDKSIKCEQNLGHDTMYWYKQDSKKFLKIMFSYNNKELIINETVPNRFSPKSPDKAHLNLHINSLELGDSAVYFCASSQDPGRVTGELFFGEGSRLTVL.

This clonotype was found many times. The V gene is TRBV19, the J gene TRBJ2-2; 7 bases line up with TRBD1. Looked up from germline, CDR1 is LNHDA and CDR2 is SQIVND (reference sequence). CDR3 length: 17 residues. The V and J ends lost 5 bases and 3 bases, in that order; junction bases with no gene match: 12. The CDR3 spells CASSAETGNRYTGELFF. CDR3 DNA: TGTGCCAGTAGTGCTGAGACAGGGAATAGATACACCGGGGAGCTGTTTTTT.

This clonotype was counted at least ten times. The J gene is TRBJ1-3, the V gene TRBV2; the D gene is possibly TRBD1 (6 bases). Trimming shortened V by 7 bases and J by 0 bases, and 16 bases separated the two germline ends. Germline V gene sequence: CDR1 SNHLY, CDR2 FYNNEI. The CDR3 runs to 16 residues. As DNA, the CDR3 is TGTGCCAGCACCCACGGGGGGCTGAGCTCTGGAAACACCATATATTTT. It translates to CASTHGGLSSGNTIYF.

There are a few counts of this clonotype. An end of the junction differs from the germline gene, which may be a read error. The CDR3 sequence: CASSNNNGELFF. CDR3 nucleotides: TGTGCCAGCAGCAATAACAACGGGGAGCTGTTTTTT. This chain uses TRBV28 with TRBJ2-2; D is unresolved. The CDR3 runs 12 residues. Germline CDR1 is MDHEN and CDR2 is SYDVKM. Full variable domain (outside the CDR3, taken from reference TRBV28 and TRBJ2-2): DVKVTQSSRYLVKRTGEKVFLECVQDMDHENMFWYRQDPGLGLRLIYFSYDVKMKEKGDIPEGYSVSREKKERFSLILESASTNQTSMYLCASSNNNGELFFGEGSRLTVL.

This clonotype was observed many times. V gene TRBV5-5 combines with J gene TRBJ2-1; D may be TRBD1 (5 bases). Trimming took 6 bases from V and 0 from J, leaving 10 bases between them. The V gene's germline CDR1 is SGHKS and CDR2 YYEKEE (reference sequence). The CDR3 covers 14 residues. The CDR3 spells CASNRQSSYNEQFF. Here the CDR3 DNA reads TGTGCCAGCAACAGACAGAGCTCCTACAATGAGCAGTTCTTC. Complete variable domain (other parts from reference TRBV5-5 and TRBJ2-1): DAGVTQSPTHLIKTRGQQVTLRCSPISGHKSVSWYQQVLGQGPQFIFQYYEKEERGRGNFPDRFSARQFPNYSSELNVNALLLGDSALYLCASNRQSSYNEQFFGPGTRLTVL.

This clonotype occurred many times. The rearrangement uses TRBV28 and TRBJ2-7; 7 positions agree with TRBD2. Germline V gene lookup returns CDR1 MDHEN and CDR2 SYDVKM. The CDR3 runs 14 residues. V was pared by 1 base and J by 6 bases, with 6 bases of the junction left unmatched. The CDR3 coding sequence is TGTGCCAGCAGTTTATCCGGGACTACGGCCGAGCAGTACTTC. Protein product: CASSLSGTTAEQYF.

Note on this clonotype: An end of the junction differs from the germline gene, which may be a read error. The rearrangement joins TRBV27 to TRBJ1-1, with TRBD1 as a possible D gene (5 bases). The CDR3 is made up of 15 amino acids. The V gene's germline CDR1 is MNHEY and CDR2 SMNVEV (reference sequence). The CDR3 sequence: CASSLSRVGYTEAFF. The CDR3 bases are TGTGCCAGCAGTCTATCCAGGGTGGGGTACACTGAAGCTTTCTTT.

This clonotype was recorded many times. V is TRBV20-1 and J is TRBJ2-1, with 7 nucleotides matching TRBD1. CDR3 length equals 12 residues. Germline V gene sequence: CDR1 DFQATT, CDR2 SNEGSKA (reference sequence). Trimming removed 6 bases from V and 4 bases from J; junction bases left unmatched: 3. The CDR3 sequence is CSAPTGYNEQFF. The DNA for the CDR3 is TGCAGTGCCCCGACAGGGTACAATGAGCAGTTCTTC.

This chain links TRBV18 with TRBJ1-5; D ambiguous. V shed 5 bases and J shed 2 bases, with 4 bases lying between them. This CDR3 is built from 12 residues. Germline V gene lookup returns CDR1 KGHSH and CDR2 LQKENI. CDR3 DNA sequence: TGTGCCAGCTCAAATGGCAATCAGCCCCAGCATTTT. This codes for CASSNGNQPQHF.

The chain combines TRBV9 with TRBJ2-3; TRBD2 matches 12 bases. This CDR3 contains 15 residues. CDR1 and CDR2 (germline): SGDLS, YYNGEE. The trim removed 4 bases at V and 9 bases at J, leaving 9 bases unmatched. CDR3 in amino acids: CASSFTSGRSLTQYF. DNA for the CDR3: TGTGCCAGCAGCTTCACTAGCGGGAGGTCGCTAACGCAGTATTTT.

Many counts were recorded for this clonotype. V usage is TRBV11-2 and J usage is TRBJ1-2; 7 bases are a match to TRBD1. The germline V gene encodes CDR1 SGHAT and CDR2 FQNNGV. This CDR3 is built from 13 residues. V lost 3 bases to trimming and J lost 7 bases; unmatched junction nucleotides: 5. The CDR3 sequence: CASSFDREIGYTF. The CDR3 DNA is TGTGCCAGCAGCTTCGACAGGGAAATTGGCTACACCTTC.

A word on this clonotype: Being one base from a much bigger clone, this may be a read error. The chain carries TRBV28 and TRBJ2-7; 8 bases agree with TRBD1. There are 16 residues in the CDR3. The germline gives CDR1 MDHEN, CDR2 SYDVKM. CDR3 protein: CASGLSQRTGSYEQYF. CDR3 sequence (DNA): TGTGCCAGCGGTTTATCCCAACGGACAGGGAGCTACGAGCAGTACTTC.

V usage is TRBV6-1 and J usage is TRBJ2-1; 9 nucleotides line up with TRBD2. With 6 bases clipped from V and 13 bases from J, the junction kept 4 bases outside the gene matches. This CDR3 has 11 amino acids. CDR1 is MNHNS, CDR2 SASEGT, per germline. The CDR3 DNA follows: TGTGCCAGCAGAGCGGGAGGTTGTCAGTTCTTC. Protein: CASRAGGCQFF.

This clonotype came up many times. V usage is TRBV6-2 or TRBV6-3 and J usage is TRBJ1-1; D may be TRBD1 (6 bases). The CDR3 is made up of 14 amino acids. Per germline, CDR1 MNHEY and CDR2 SVGEGT. V was pared by 6 bases and J by 4 bases, with 15 bases between. The CDR3 coding sequence is TGTGCCAGCAGACCCGACAGGTTTGGCACTGAAGCTTTCTTT. Protein sequence: CASRPDRFGTEAFF.

J is TRBJ1-5 and V is TRBV6-1, with D possibly being TRBD1 (6 bases). Trimming took 10 bases from V and 5 from J, leaving 15 bases between them. The CDR3 spans 13 residues. The germline gives CDR1 MNHNS, CDR2 SASEGT. The CDR3 reads CATSLGAHQPQHF. In DNA form, the CDR3 reads TGTGCCACCTCGTTGGGGGCTCATCAGCCCCAGCATTTT.

The table lists this clonotype with a few counts. This chain connects TRBV6-1 to TRBJ1-1; 8 positions match TRBD1. The CDR3 spans 14 residues. With V trimmed by 2 bases and J by 6 bases, 5 bases remained unmatched. From germline, CDR1 is MNHNS and CDR2 SASEGT. CDR3 protein: CASSEPGGSPEAFF. DNA of the CDR3: TGTGCCAGCAGTGAACCAGGGGGCAGTCCTGAAGCTTTCTTT.